This T cell receptor (beta chain) was captured in a study of cytomegalovirus exposure and HLA in healthy donors. Background on the study: From donors who were HLA-typed, an early data release held around 85 million unique TCRs.

Participants comprised healthy donors of bone marrow. Study outcomes and limitations: In a later analysis, parvovirus B19, influenza, CMV and Epstein-Barr virus appeared linked to several top co-occurrence clusters. Presence/absence analyses rested on an assumption that sequencing depth was roughly uniform across donors.

Researchers ran the PCR with 60 Vbeta and 13 Jbeta primers. Sequenced by immunoSEQ multiplex PCR; TCRdb stores in-frame clones only, minus some. The sample has approximately 170,000 clones; around 78% are singletons. In regard to this clone: Its matching antigen is unknown.

CDR1 and CDR2 (germline): GTSNPN, SVGIG (reference sequence). With 8 bases clipped from V and 1 base from J, the junction kept 5 bases outside the gene matches. CDR3 length: 16 residues. The receptor's source is a man between 40 and 49 years old in good health and CMV-seronegative. The sequenced sample consisted of PBMCs. The chain combines TRBV30 with TRBJ2-2; 15 bases line up with TRBD2. The DNA of the CDR3 is TGTGCCGGGGGGGGACTAGCGGGGGGGAACACCGGGGAGCTGTTTTTT. Protein product: CAGGGLAGGNTGELFF.